This T cell receptor beta chain stems from a study of T cell changes during pregnancy in multiple sclerosis. TCRdb keeps only in-frame clones here, not all; method: immunoSEQ multiplex PCR. The sample records roughly 61,000 clones, roughly 93% being singletons. In germline, CDR1 is SNHLY, CDR2 FYNNEI. The germline V and J ends were trimmed by 3 bases and 0 bases, with 11 bases remaining between them. The CDR3 is 15 residues long. The sequence was collected from a female donor with multiple sclerosis, enrolled in a pregnancy study. This chain connects TRBV2 to TRBJ1-1; D is perhaps TRBD1 (6 bases). Sequencing was performed on peripheral blood, taken after pregnancy. Here the CDR3 DNA reads TGTGCCAGCAGTGATAGGGGGGGGATGAACACTGAAGCTTTCTTT. It is translated as CASSDRGGMNTEAFF.